This is a list of T cell receptor beta chains from one sample in a study of blood T cell repertoires in COVID-19. Only in-frame clones appear in the TCRdb table, and some are missing; sequencing was by immunoSEQ multiplex PCR. The table records about 240,000 clones, roughly 80% of them present only once. The sample taken for sequencing was peripheral blood. All receptors come from a woman aged 80 or older with acute or convalescent COVID-19. Each CDR3 is given with its conserved first and last residue. The order of the fields is V gene, D gene, J gene, clone size, CDR3 DNA, CDR3 protein. The D gene is left open where the match is weak. Where a row states a size, it is once, few, many or the class of an expanded clone; other rows omit it.

TRBV28	-	TRBJ1-1	-	TGTGCCAGCAGTACCCCCGGGGGAGCAAACACTGAAGCTTTCTTT	CASSTPGGANTEAFF
TRBV5-6	-	TRBJ2-1	few	TGTGCCAGCAGCTTGGCAGCGGTTCGCTCCTACAATGAGCAGTTCTTC	CASSLAAVRSYNEQFF
TRBV28	-	TRBJ1-5	-	TGTGCCAGCGTTTCTTGGGGCGCCGATAGCAATCAGCCCCAGCATTTT	CASVSWGADSNQPQHF
TRBV27	TRBD1	TRBJ2-7	-	TGTGCCACCAGAGAGGGGGCCGGAGAGCAGTACTTC	CATREGAGEQYF
TRBV7-8	-	TRBJ2-7	few	TGTGCCAGCAGCTATCACAGCTACGAAGGGCAGTACTTC	CASSYHSYEGQYF
TRBV28	TRBD1	TRBJ2-7	-	TGTGCCAGCAGTTTCGGGCAGGGGGACAACGAGCAGTACTTC	CASSFGQGDNEQYF
TRBV2	TRBD1	TRBJ1-2	-	TGTGCCAAAAGGACAGGGACCCACTATGGCTACACCTTC	CAKRTGTHYGYTF
TRBV2	TRBD2	TRBJ2-3	few	TGTGCCAGCAGTCCTCCACTAGCGGGGGGTGGTTTAGATACGCAGTATTTT	CASSPPLAGGGLDTQYF
TRBV2	TRBD1	TRBJ1-2	-	TGTGCCAGCAGTGAGAGCGGGACAGGGGATGGCTACACCTTC	CASSESGTGDGYTF
TRBV6-1	TRBD1	TRBJ1-6	-	TGTGCCAGCAGTGGCCCGGACAGGGTAGCCTCACCCCTCCACTTT	CASSGPDRVASPLHF
TRBV10-3	-	TRBJ1-2	-	TGTGCCATCTGTCGGGAAATCCATGGGGACTACACCTTC	CAICREIHGDYTF
TRBV3-1/TRBV3-2	TRBD2	TRBJ2-5	-	TGTGCCAGCAGCGGTGGCGGGGGGCTCACTTGGACCCAGTACTTC	CASSGGGGLTWTQYF
TRBV15	TRBD1	TRBJ1-5	-	TGTGCCACCAGCAGAGATGCCTGGGGGACAGGGGGCGATCAGCCCCAGCATTTT	CATSRDAWGTGGDQPQHF
TRBV30	-	TRBJ1-2	-	TGTGCCTGGAGCCGAACCAGGGAAAAGGACTATGGCTACACCTTC	CAWSRTREKDYGYTF
TRBV29-1	-	TRBJ2-2	-	TGCAGCGTTGTTTGGGCCCACGGAACCGGGGAGCTGTTTTTT	CSVVWAHGTGELFF
TRBV18	TRBD1	TRBJ1-2	-	TGTGCCAGCTCACCTGGACAGGACTATGGCTACACCTTC	CASSPGQDYGYTF
TRBV10-3	TRBD1	TRBJ1-6	-	TGTGCCATCAAGGCGGGGAAACAGGGGTTAGCTTCACCCCTCCACTTT	CAIKAGKQGLASPLHF
TRBV6-1	-	TRBJ2-7	once	TGTGCCAGCAGTGTGGGGGTGGGACAATCGCGAACCTACGAGCAGTACTTC	CASSVGVGQSRTYEQYF
TRBV28	-	TRBJ2-5	-	TGTGCCAGCAGCCACACGGACATCCAAGAGACCCAGTACTTC	CASSHTDIQETQYF
TRBV7-9	-	TRBJ1-1	-	TGTGCCAGCAGCTGGGTTGACAGCCCTTACACTGAAGCTTTCTTT	CASSWVDSPYTEAFF
TRBV19	TRBD1	TRBJ1-2	-	TGTGCCAGTAGCCGGGACAGCTGGATTGACTATGGCTACACCTTC	CASSRDSWIDYGYTF
TRBV29-1	TRBD1	TRBJ2-7	-	TGCAGCGTTGAATTAGGACAGGGCTTATACGAGCAGTACTTC	CSVELGQGLYEQYF
TRBV3-1/TRBV3-2	-	TRBJ1-5	-	TGTGCCAGCAGCCAAGATCGAGATCAGCCCCAGCATTTT	CASSQDRDQPQHF
TRBV7-7	-	TRBJ1-5	once	TGTGCTAGCAGCTTAGGTCCAAATCAGCCCCAGCATTTT	CASSLGPNQPQHF
TRBV3-1/TRBV3-2	-	TRBJ2-7	-	TGTGCCAGCAGCCACGGAGTCGACAGGAAGTACTTC	CASSHGVDRKYF
TRBV5-6	TRBD1	TRBJ1-1	once	TGTGCCAGCCTGAGGACAGGGGGGACTGAAGCTTTCTTT	CASLRTGGTEAFF
TRBV15	-	TRBJ1-3	-	TGTGCCACCAGCAGAGATCCCGGGTCTGGAAACACCATATATTTT	CATSRDPGSGNTIYF
TRBV5-4	-	TRBJ2-2	few	TGTGCCAGCAGCTGGGACTTACCCGGGGAGCTGTTTTTT	CASSWDLPGELFF
TRBV5-1	-	TRBJ1-2	-	TGCGCCAGCAGCTTAGGGGGATCCCTTGGCTACACCTTC	CASSLGGSLGYTF
TRBV19	-	TRBJ2-2	once	TGTGCCAGTAACCCAGACACCGGGGAGCTGTTTTTT	CASNPDTGELFF
TRBV2	TRBD1	TRBJ1-1	-	TGTGCCAGCAGTAGCAGGGGGCAGGGTGAAGCTTTCTTT	CASSSRGQGEAFF
TRBV18	TRBD1	TRBJ1-1	once	TGTGCCAGCTCACCGACAGGGGCGAACACTGAAGCTTTCTTT	CASSPTGANTEAFF
TRBV2	-	TRBJ1-5	-	TGTGCCAGCAGTGCGGACTCCCTGTTTGGGGGCAATCAGCCCCAGCATTTT	CASSADSLFGGNQPQHF
TRBV5-5	TRBD1	TRBJ1-4	once	TGTGCCAGCAGCCCCCGACAGGGGCGGATTAATGAAAAACTGTTTTTT	CASSPRQGRINEKLFF
TRBV7-6	-	TRBJ1-4	-	TGTGCCAGCAGCCATGGACTGGGGGGGACAACTAATGAAAAACTGTTTTTT	CASSHGLGGTTNEKLFF
TRBV14	-	TRBJ2-1	-	TGTGCCAGCAGCCAACTTAGCGGTTCCTACAATGAGCAGTTCTTC	CASSQLSGSYNEQFF
TRBV5-1	-	TRBJ1-5	-	TGCGCCAGCAGCCAAGGGGGTGCTAGCAATCAGCCCCAGCATTTT	CASSQGGASNQPQHF
TRBV7-8	-	TRBJ1-2	-	TGTGCCAGCAGCTTAGGGGTAGGGCAGGGCTATGGCTACACCTTC	CASSLGVGQGYGYTF
TRBV7-9	TRBD1	TRBJ1-3	few	TGTGCCAGCAGCCCCGGGACAGCCTCTGGAAACACCATATATTTT	CASSPGTASGNTIYF
TRBV27	TRBD1	TRBJ2-2	-	TGTGCAACAGGGGGGTATAGTGGGGAGCTGTTTTTT	CATGGYSGELFF
TRBV27	TRBD1	TRBJ1-2	once	TGTGCCAGCAGTTACCGGGACAGGGACTATGGCTACACCTTC	CASSYRDRDYGYTF
TRBV10-3	TRBD2	TRBJ2-7	-	TGTGCCATCAGTGACCCCCGCGGGGGGCGATTCAACGAGCAGTACTTC	CAISDPRGGRFNEQYF
TRBV28	TRBD1	TRBJ1-4	once	TGTGCCAGCAGTACCCCCGGGACAGGGATCAGGGAAAAACTGTTTTTT	CASSTPGTGIREKLFF
TRBV2	TRBD1	TRBJ2-2	-	TGTGCCACCCGGGGACAGGCTGGCACCGGGGAGCTGTTTTTT	CATRGQAGTGELFF
TRBV7-3	TRBD1	TRBJ1-6	-	TGTGCCAGCAGCACAACAGGGGGGTCCTATAATTCACCCCTCCACTTT	CASSTTGGSYNSPLHF
TRBV7-3	TRBD1	TRBJ2-7	-	TGTGCCAGCAGCTTAACAGGGGGCGGCGACGAGCAGTACTTC	CASSLTGGGDEQYF
TRBV9	TRBD1	TRBJ1-1	-	TGTGCCAGCAGCGTTACAGGGGCCCCTCTGGGGGGCGAAGCTTTCTTT	CASSVTGAPLGGEAFF
TRBV7-2	-	TRBJ2-1	-	TGTGCCAGCAGCTCTCCGGGAAAGAGGCGCGTTGAGCAGTTCTTC	CASSSPGKRRVEQFF
TRBV18	-	TRBJ1-5	-	TGTGCCAGCTCATCGACAGAGAATCAGCCCCAGCATTTT	CASSSTENQPQHF
TRBV24-1	TRBD1	TRBJ2-4	-	TGTGCCACCAGTGATTCGGGACAGGGAGGATCGGCCAAAAACATTCAGTACTTC	CATSDSGQGGSAKNIQYF
TRBV11-2	-	TRBJ2-1	-	TGTGCCAGCAGCCTCCGGGGAGAGCAGTTCTTC	CASSLRGEQFF
TRBV5-1	TRBD1	TRBJ2-1	-	TGCGCCAGCAGCTTCCCGGGACAGGGGTTAAATGAGCAGTTCTTC	CASSFPGQGLNEQFF
TRBV10-2	TRBD1	TRBJ1-6	-	TGCGCCAGCAGTGAGAGTACAGGGGTTAATAATTCACCCCTCCACTTT	CASSESTGVNNSPLHF
TRBV4-1	TRBD2	TRBJ2-3	once	TGCGCCAGCAGCCAAGCCTCCCAGCGGACTAGCGGGGGGTCTCTCTGGAGGACGCAGTATTTT	CASSQASQRTSGGSLWRTQYF